The 22 T cell receptor beta chains in this list originate from one sample, sequenced in a study of shared clonotypes between healthy human individuals. As defined, naive CD8 cells were CD45RO-negative and positively selected for CCR7, with terminally differentiated effector memory CD45RA+ cells excluded. TCRdb's table, derived via immunoSEQ multiplex PCR, lists solely in-frame clones and lacks some. Of around 2,000,000 clones detected, just under 95% appear once; the ten largest clones hold about 1.1%. The material sequenced was naive CD8+ T cells sorted from blood. The receptors originated from a young man in good health.

Worth noting for this clone: The sample carries other DNA sequences with the same CDR3. The chain links TRBV28 to TRBJ1-2, with TRBD1 matching 8 bases. V lost 3 bases, J lost 4 bases, and 4 bases stayed unmatched. The CDR3 loop spans 14 amino acids. The germline V gene encodes CDR1 MDHEN and CDR2 SYDVKM. The CDR3, as DNA: TGTGCCAGCAGTTTCAGGGGGCTTAGCTATGGCTACACCTTC. It encodes CASSFRGLSYGYTF.

This clone was detected only once. The chain is built from TRBV10-1 and TRBJ2-3, with D unclear. Germline V gives CDR1 WNHNN, CDR2 SYGVQD (reference sequence). The V end lost 3 bases, the J end lost 0 bases, and 13 bases lay between the germline ends. This CDR3 has 16 residues. CDR3 bases: TGCGCCAGCAGTGACTCTACGGAGATTAGCACAGATACGCAGTATTTT. This encodes CASSDSTEISTDTQYF.

Note on this clone: This same CDR3 is encoded by further DNA sequences in the sample. The rearrangement uses TRBV5-1 and TRBJ1-2; 7 positions match TRBD1. With V trimmed by 1 base and J by 7 bases, 7 bases remained unmatched. Germline CDR1 SGHRS, CDR2 YFSETQ. The CDR3 contains 14 residues. The CDR3 coding sequence is TGCGCCAGCAGCTTGCAGGAGGGGGCGGTTGGCTACACCTTC. It codes for CASSLQEGAVGYTF.

The V gene is TRBV14, the J gene TRBJ2-3; TRBD1 matches at 7 bases. CDR3 length: 16 amino acids. The germline V gene encodes CDR1 SGHDN and CDR2 FVKESK. V dropped 5 bases and J dropped 0; count of bases not matched to a gene: 8. The CDR3 protein is CASSSHRGSSTDTQYF. The CDR3 DNA reads TGTGCCAGCAGCTCCCACAGGGGATCTAGCACAGATACGCAGTATTTT.

The genes are TRBV27 and TRBJ2-1; D may be TRBD2 (7 bases). CDR1 MNHEY and CDR2 SMNVEV come from the germline V gene (reference sequence). Deletions cut 10 bases from V and 7 bases from J, with 11 bases between. The CDR3 consists of 11 residues. The CDR3 loop is CAIGGGNEQFF. The CDR3 DNA reads as TGTGCCATAGGGGGGGGGAATGAGCAGTTCTTC.

To note about this clone: Other DNA sequences in the sample encode the same CDR3. The chain employs TRBV5-1 and TRBJ2-1, with D possibly TRBD2 on 6 matching bases. Trimming shortened V by 0 bases and J by 7 bases, and 8 bases separated the two germline ends. The CDR3 length is 13 residues. Looked up from germline, CDR1 is SGHRS and CDR2 is YFSETQ. The CDR3 DNA is TGCGCCAGCAGCTTGGGCGGGGCGAATGAGCAGTTCTTC. It is translated as CASSLGGANEQFF.

This chain connects TRBV27 to TRBJ2-1; D call uncertain. Between the trimmed V and J ends, which lost 3 bases and 5 bases, there was a span of 8 bases. This CDR3 contains 13 residues. Germline-derived CDR1 and CDR2 are MNHEY and SMNVEV (reference sequence). Here the CDR3 reads CASSLIDNNEQFF. The CDR3 coding sequence is TGTGCCAGCAGTTTGATCGACAACAATGAGCAGTTCTTC.

In regard to this clone: Other nucleotide sequences from this sample produce the same CDR3. This chain links TRBV4-1 with TRBJ2-7; TRBD2 matches 9 bases. The V segment lost 3 bases and the J segment 4 bases; nucleotides outside the gene matches: 1. The CDR3 has 13 amino acids. In germline, CDR1 is MGHRA, CDR2 YSYEKL. The CDR3 DNA is TGCGCCAGCAGCCAGACTAGCGGATACGAGCAGTACTTC. Its translation is CASSQTSGYEQYF.

A note on this clone: In the same sample, other DNA sequences code for this CDR3. DNA for the CDR3: TGTGCCTGGAGTCCAGGCCAGGGGGCTTACGAGCAGTACTTC. Translating gives CAWSPGQGAYEQYF. The chain links TRBV30 to TRBJ2-7; 8 bases match TRBD1. Trimming at V came to 2 bases and at J to 4 bases, leaving 7 bases not matched to a gene. The CDR3 is made up of 14 amino acids. Germline lookup yields CDR1 GTSNPN and CDR2 SVGIG (reference sequence).

The chain recombines TRBV6-1 with TRBJ1-5; maybe TRBD1 (6 bases). The CDR3 runs 13 residues. Trimming pared 6 bases from V and 7 bases from J, leaving 13 bases between. The germline V gene encodes CDR1 MNHNS and CDR2 SASEGT. CDR3: CASRNREGQPQHF. In DNA, the CDR3 is TGTGCCAGCAGAAACAGGGAGGGCCAGCCCCAGCATTTT.

The chain carries TRBV25-1 and TRBJ2-7, with TRBD2 matching over 10 bases. The CDR3 covers 15 residues. Germline loops: CDR1 MGHDK, CDR2 SYGVNS. The J segment lost 6 bases and the V segment lost 5 bases, leaving 10 bases of the junction unmatched. Written as DNA, the CDR3 is TGTGCCAGCAGTACACACCTAGCGGGAGTTTCCGAGCAGTACTTC. Translation: CASSTHLAGVSEQYF.

As regards this clone: This same CDR3 is encoded by further DNA sequences in the sample. CDR3 nucleotides: TGTGCCAGCAGCCCCGGGACTAGCGGGAGGGCCGGGGAGACCCAGTACTTC. This sequence encodes CASSPGTSGRAGETQYF. This chain connects TRBV9 to TRBJ2-5, with 16 positions matching TRBD2. In germline, CDR1 is SGDLS, CDR2 YYNGEE. J was trimmed by 5 bases and V by 4 bases; bases with no gene match: 8. This CDR3 has 17 residues.

With regard to this clone: Within the sample, other DNA sequences also encode this same CDR3. The V call is TRBV4-1, the J call TRBJ2-5; D perhaps matches TRBD2 (5 bases). This CDR3 region has 14 residues. CDR1 and CDR2 (germline): MGHRA, YSYEKL. The ends were cut back, 3 bases at V and 2 bases at J, with 10 bases in the middle. CDR3 DNA: TGCGCCAGCAGCCACAGGACGGGACAAGAGACCCAGTACTTC. Its translation: CASSHRTGQETQYF.

A single count supports this clone. The rearrangement joins TRBV28 to TRBJ1-2; the D is unclear. Trimming took off 5 bases at V and 2 bases at J, with 9 bases between the two ends. The CDR3 consists of 13 residues. Germline V gene sequence: CDR1 MDHEN, CDR2 SYDVKM. The CDR3 sequence is CASSPDGNYGYTF. The CDR3 region has the DNA TGTGCCAGCAGTCCAGACGGGAACTATGGCTACACCTTC.

Points on this clone: Different DNA sequences within this sample yield the same CDR3. This chain connects TRBV9 to TRBJ2-2; D is unresolved. Trimming pared 1 base from V and 1 base from J, leaving 5 bases between. Per germline, CDR1 SGDLS and CDR2 YYNGEE. The CDR3 extends over 14 amino acids. The CDR3 DNA is TGTGCCAGCAGCGTACTACTGAACACCGGGGAGCTGTTTTTT. This encodes CASSVLLNTGELFF.

The rearrangement joins TRBV28 to TRBJ1-1; tentatively, D is TRBD1 (6 bases). The ends were cut back, 6 bases at V and 5 bases at J, with 16 bases in the middle. The CDR3 sequence is 14 residues long. Germline-derived CDR1 and CDR2 are MDHEN and SYDVKM. CDR3: CASRVGGTGTEAFF. In nucleotides, the CDR3 is TGTGCCAGCAGGGTCGGGGGAACAGGGACTGAAGCTTTCTTT.

The chain couples TRBV4-3 to TRBJ2-1; D is uncertain. This CDR3 comprises 16 residues. V lost 1 base and J lost 0, with 10 bases in between. Germline values: CDR1 LGHNA, CDR2 YSLEER. DNA for the CDR3: TGCGCCAGCAGCCAAGGCGTCGGCGTCTCCTACAATGAGCAGTTCTTC. It codes for CASSQGVGVSYNEQFF.

In this sample, this clone turned up once. This sequence joins TRBV5-5 and TRBJ2-7; the D gene is possibly TRBD1 (6 bases). The CDR3 covers 13 residues. Germline loops: CDR1 SGHKS, CDR2 YYEKEE (reference sequence). V was pared by 4 bases and J by 0 bases, with 8 bases between. The CDR3 region is CASSAQGSYEQYF. The CDR3, as DNA: TGTGCCAGCAGCGCACAGGGCTCCTACGAGCAGTACTTC.

Concerning this clone itself: At the DNA level, this CDR3 is encoded by other sequences in the same sample as well. The chain uses TRBV5-6 and TRBJ2-7, with 7 bases identical to TRBD1. CDR3 length equals 15 residues. V shed 0 bases and J 3 bases; nucleotides not matched to a gene: 6. From germline, CDR1 is SGHDT and CDR2 YYEEEE. The CDR3 region has the DNA TGTGCCAGCAGCTTGGAAAGGGGGCTCTTCTACGAGCAGTACTTC. It yields the protein CASSLERGLFYEQYF.

The CDR3 nucleotides are TGTGCCAGCAGCTTAGATCCCCGTCGGCTGAACACTGAAGCTTTCTTT. Amino acids: CASSLDPRRLNTEAFF. The V call is TRBV7-9, the J call TRBJ1-1; D is undetermined. The CDR3 spans 16 residues. Trimming left V 1 base short and J 0 bases short, with 12 bases between. Germline-derived CDR1 and CDR2 are SEHNR and FQNEAQ (reference sequence). The whole variable domain, filled in from reference TRBV7-9 and TRBJ1-1, reads DTGVSQNPRHKITKRGQNVTFRCDPISEHNRLYWYRQTLGQGPEFLTYFQNEAQLEKSRLLSDRFSAERPKGSFSTLEIQRTEQGDSAMYLCASSLDPRRLNTEAFFGQGTRLTVV.

This clone is a singleton in its sample. The chain links TRBV4-3 to TRBJ2-7; 7 bases agree with TRBD1. Trimming took 0 bases from V and 3 from J; bases not matched to a gene: 5. The CDR3 contains 15 residues. Germline CDR1 LGHNA, CDR2 YSLEER. DNA for the CDR3: TGCGCCAGCAGCCAAGACCTGACAGGGCGCTACGAGCAGTACTTC. It yields the protein CASSQDLTGRYEQYF.

CDR3 loop: CASSQSVDSHQPQHF. The DNA for the CDR3 is TGTGCCAGCAGCCAGTCCGTGGACAGCCATCAGCCCCAGCATTTT. V and J are TRBV6-5 and TRBJ1-5; D might be TRBD1 (6 bases). CDR1 is MNHEY, CDR2 SVGAGI, per germline. V lost 6 bases to trimming and J lost 5 bases, with 17 bases between them. This CDR3 has 15 amino acids.